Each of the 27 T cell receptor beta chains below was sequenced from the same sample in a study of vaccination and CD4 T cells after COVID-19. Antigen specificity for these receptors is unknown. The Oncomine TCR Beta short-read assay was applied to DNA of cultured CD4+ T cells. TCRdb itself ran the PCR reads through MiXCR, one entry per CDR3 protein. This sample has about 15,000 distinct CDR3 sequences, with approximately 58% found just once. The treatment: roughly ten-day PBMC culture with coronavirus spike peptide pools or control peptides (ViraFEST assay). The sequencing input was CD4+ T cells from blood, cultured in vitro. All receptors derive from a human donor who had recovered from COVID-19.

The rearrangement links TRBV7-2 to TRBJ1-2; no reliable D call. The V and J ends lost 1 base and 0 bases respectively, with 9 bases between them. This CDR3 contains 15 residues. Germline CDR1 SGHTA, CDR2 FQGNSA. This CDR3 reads CASSLVGQSNYGYTF. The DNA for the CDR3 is TGTGCCAGCAGCTTAGTTGGCCAGTCTAACTATGGCTACACCTTC.

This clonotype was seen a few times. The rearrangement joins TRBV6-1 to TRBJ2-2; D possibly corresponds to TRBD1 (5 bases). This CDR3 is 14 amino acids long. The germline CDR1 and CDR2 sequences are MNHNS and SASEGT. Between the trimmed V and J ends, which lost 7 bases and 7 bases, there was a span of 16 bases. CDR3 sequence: CASNFRERGGELFF. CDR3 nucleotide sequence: TGTGCCAGCAACTTCAGGGAAAGGGGCGGGGAGCTGTTTTTT.

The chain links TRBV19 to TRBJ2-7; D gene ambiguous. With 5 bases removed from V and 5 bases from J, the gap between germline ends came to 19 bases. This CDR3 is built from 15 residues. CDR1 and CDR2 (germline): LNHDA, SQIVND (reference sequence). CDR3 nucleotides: TGTGCCAGTAGTCTCAGCTCCCGGACGGGCCACGAGCAGTACTTC. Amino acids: CASSLSSRTGHEQYF.

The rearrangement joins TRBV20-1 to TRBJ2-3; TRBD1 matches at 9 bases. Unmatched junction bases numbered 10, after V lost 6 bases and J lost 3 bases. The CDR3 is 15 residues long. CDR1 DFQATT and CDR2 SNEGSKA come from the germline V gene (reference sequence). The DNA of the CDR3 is TGCAGTGCGGTTATACAGGGGGCGAGGACAGATACGCAGTATTTT. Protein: CSAVIQGARTDTQYF.

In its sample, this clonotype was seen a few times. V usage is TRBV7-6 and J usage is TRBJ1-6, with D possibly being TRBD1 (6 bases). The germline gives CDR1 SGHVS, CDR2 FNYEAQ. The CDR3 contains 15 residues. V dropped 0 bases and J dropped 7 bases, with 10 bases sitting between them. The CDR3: CASSLAGQRNSPLHF. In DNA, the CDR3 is TGTGCCAGCAGCTTAGCCGGACAGAGGAATTCACCCCTCCACTTT.

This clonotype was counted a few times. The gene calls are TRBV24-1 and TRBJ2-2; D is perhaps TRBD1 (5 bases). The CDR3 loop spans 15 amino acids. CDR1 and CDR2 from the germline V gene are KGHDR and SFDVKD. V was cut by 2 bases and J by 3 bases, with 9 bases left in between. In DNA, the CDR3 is TGTGCCACCAGTGATTCCCAGGGTTACACCGGGGAGCTGTTTTTT. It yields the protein CATSDSQGYTGELFF.

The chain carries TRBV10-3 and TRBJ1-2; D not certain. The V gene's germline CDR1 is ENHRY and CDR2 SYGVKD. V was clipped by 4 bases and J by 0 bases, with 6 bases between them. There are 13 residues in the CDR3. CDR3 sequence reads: CAISVYPNYGYTF. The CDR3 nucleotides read TGTGCCATCAGTGTTTACCCTAACTATGGCTACACCTTC.

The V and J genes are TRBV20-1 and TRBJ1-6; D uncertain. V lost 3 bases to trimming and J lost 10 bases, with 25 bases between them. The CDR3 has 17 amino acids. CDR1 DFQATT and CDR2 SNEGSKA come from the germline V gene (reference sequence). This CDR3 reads CSARAGRNAPGGSPLHF. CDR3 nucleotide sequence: TGCAGTGCTAGGGCCGGACGGAACGCTCCGGGAGGGTCACCCCTCCACTTT.

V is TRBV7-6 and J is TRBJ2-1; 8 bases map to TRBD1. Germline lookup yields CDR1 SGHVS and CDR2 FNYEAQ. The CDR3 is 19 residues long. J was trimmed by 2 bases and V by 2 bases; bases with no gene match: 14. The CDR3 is CASSLCFLARDRPYNEQFF. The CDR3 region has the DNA TGTGCCAGCAGCTTATGTTTCCTCGCCCGGGACAGGCCCTACAATGAGCAGTTCTTC.

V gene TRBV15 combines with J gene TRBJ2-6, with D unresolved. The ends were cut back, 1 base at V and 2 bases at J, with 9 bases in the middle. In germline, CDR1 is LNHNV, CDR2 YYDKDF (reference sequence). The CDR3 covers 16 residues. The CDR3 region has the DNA TGTGCCACCAGCAGAGCTGAAGTCCCTGGGGCCAACGTCCTGACTTTC. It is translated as CATSRAEVPGANVLTF.

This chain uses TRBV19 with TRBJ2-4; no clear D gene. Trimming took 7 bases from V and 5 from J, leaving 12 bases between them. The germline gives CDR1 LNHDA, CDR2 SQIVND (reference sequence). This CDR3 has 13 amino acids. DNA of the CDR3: TGTGCCAGTACCAGCCGGGCAGAAAACATTCAGTACTTC. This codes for CASTSRAENIQYF. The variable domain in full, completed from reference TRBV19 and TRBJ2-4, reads DGGITQSPKYLFRKEGQNVTLSCEQNLNHDAMYWYRQDPGQGLRLIYYSQIVNDFQKGDIAEGYSVSREKKESFPLTVTSAQKNPTAFYLCASTSRAENIQYFGAGTRLSVL.

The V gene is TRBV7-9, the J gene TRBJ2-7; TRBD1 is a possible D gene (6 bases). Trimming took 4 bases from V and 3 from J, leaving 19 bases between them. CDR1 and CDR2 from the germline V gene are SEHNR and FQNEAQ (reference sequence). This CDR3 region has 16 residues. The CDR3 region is CASSYGPRGDLYEQYF. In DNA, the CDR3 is TGTGCCAGCAGCTATGGACCCAGGGGTGATCTCTACGAGCAGTACTTC. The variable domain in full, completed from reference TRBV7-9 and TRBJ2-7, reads DTGVSQNPRHKITKRGQNVTFRCDPISEHNRLYWYRQTLGQGPEFLTYFQNEAQLEKSRLLSDRFSAERPKGSFSTLEIQRTEQGDSAMYLCASSYGPRGDLYEQYFGPGTRLTVT.

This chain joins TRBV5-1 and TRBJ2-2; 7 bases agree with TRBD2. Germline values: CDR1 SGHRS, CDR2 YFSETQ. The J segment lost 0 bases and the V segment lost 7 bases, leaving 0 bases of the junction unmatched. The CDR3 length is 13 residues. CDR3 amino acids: CASGTTNTGELFF. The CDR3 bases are TGCGCCAGCGGGACTACGAACACCGGGGAGCTGTTTTTT.

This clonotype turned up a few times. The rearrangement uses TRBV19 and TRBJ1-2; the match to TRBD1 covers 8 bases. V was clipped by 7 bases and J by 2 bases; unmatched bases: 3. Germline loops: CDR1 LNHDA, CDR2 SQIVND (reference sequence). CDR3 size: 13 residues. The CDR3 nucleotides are TGTGCCAGTACCACAGGGGGAAACTATGGCTACACCTTC. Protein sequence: CASTTGGNYGYTF.

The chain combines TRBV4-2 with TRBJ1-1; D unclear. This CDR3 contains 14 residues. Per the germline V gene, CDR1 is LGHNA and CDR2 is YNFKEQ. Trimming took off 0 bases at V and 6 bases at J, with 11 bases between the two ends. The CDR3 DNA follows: TGTGCCAGCAGCCAAGATTCGAGTTTTCCTGAAGCTTTCTTT. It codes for CASSQDSSFPEAFF.

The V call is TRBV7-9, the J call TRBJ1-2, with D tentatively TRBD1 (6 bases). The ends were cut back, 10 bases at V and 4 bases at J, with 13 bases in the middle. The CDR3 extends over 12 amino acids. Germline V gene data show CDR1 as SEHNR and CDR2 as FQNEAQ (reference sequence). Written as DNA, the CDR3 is TGTGCCACAATCCCCAGGGGCTATGGCTACACCTTC. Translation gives CATIPRGYGYTF. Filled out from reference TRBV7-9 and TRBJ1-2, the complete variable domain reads DTGVSQNPRHKITKRGQNVTFRCDPISEHNRLYWYRQTLGQGPEFLTYFQNEAQLEKSRLLSDRFSAERPKGSFSTLEIQRTEQGDSAMYLCATIPRGYGYTFGSGTRLTVV.

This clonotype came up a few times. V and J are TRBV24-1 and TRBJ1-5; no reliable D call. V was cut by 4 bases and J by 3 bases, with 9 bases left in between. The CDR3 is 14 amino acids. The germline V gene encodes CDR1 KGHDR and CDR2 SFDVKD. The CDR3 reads CATSDRSDNQPQHF. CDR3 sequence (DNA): TGTGCCACCAGTGACCGGTCAGACAATCAGCCCCAGCATTTT.

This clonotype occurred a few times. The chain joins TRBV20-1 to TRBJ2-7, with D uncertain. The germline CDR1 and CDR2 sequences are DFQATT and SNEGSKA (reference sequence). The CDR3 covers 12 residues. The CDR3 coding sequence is TGCAAAGCCCATCGGAGCTCCTACGAGCAGTACTTC. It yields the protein CKAHRSSYEQYF.

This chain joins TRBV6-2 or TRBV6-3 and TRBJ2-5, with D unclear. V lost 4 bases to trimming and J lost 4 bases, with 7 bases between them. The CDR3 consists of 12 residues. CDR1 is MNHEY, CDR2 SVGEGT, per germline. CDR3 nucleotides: TGTGCCAGCAGTTGGGCAGCAGAGACCCAGTACTTC. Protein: CASSWAAETQYF.

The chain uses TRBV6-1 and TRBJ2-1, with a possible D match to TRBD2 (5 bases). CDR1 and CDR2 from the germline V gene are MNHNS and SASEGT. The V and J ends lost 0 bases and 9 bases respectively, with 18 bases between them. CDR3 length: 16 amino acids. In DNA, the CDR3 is TGTGCCAGCAGTGAAGCAGCAGCGGCCCGAACGAGTGAGCAGTTCTTC. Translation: CASSEAAAARTSEQFF.

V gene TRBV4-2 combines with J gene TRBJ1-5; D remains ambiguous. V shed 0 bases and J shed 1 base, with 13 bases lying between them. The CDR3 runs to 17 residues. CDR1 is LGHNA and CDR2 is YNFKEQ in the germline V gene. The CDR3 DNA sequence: TGTGCCAGCAGCCAAGATCGTGGGGTAGGGAGCAATCAGCCCCAGCATTTT. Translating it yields CASSQDRGVGSNQPQHF.

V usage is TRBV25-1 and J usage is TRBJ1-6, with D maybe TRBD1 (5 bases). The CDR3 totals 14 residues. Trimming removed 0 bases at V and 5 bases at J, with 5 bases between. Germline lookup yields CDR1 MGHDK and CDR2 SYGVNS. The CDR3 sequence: CASSEYRDNSPLHF. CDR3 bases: TGTGCCAGCAGTGAATACAGGGATAATTCACCCCTCCACTTT.

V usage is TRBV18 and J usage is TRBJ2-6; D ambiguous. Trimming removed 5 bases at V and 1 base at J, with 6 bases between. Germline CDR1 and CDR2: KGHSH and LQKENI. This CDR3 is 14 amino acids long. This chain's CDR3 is CASSETSGANVLTF. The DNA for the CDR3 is TGTGCCAGCTCAGAAACGTCTGGGGCCAACGTCCTGACTTTC.

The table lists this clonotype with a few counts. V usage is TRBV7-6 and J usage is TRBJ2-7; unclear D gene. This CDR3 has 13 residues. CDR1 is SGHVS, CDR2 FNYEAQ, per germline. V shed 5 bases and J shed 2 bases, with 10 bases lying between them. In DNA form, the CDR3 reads TGTGCCAGCAGCGAGGCTCCTACCTACGAGCAGTACTTC. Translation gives CASSEAPTYEQYF.

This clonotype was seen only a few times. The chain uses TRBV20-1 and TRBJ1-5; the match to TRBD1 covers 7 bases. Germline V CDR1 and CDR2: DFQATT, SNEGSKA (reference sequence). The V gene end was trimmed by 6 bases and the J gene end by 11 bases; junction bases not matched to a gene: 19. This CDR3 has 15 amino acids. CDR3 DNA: TGCAGTGCGCAAATATCCGGGACAGAGGCAGGGACCCAGCATTTT. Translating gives CSAQISGTEAGTQHF.

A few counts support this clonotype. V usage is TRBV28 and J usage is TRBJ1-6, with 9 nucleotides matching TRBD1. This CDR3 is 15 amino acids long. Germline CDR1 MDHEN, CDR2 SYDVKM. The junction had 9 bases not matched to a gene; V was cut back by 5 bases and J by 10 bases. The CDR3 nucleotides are TGTGCCAGCAGTCCCGTGGGACAGGGAGACTCACCCCTCCACTTT. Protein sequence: CASSPVGQGDSPLHF.

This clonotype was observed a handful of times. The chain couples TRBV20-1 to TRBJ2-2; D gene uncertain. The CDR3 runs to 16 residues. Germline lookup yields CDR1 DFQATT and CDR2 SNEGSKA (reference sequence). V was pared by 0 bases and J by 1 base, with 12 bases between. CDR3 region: CSARDPGTRNTGELFF. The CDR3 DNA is TGCAGTGCTAGAGATCCCGGAACGCGGAACACCGGGGAGCTGTTTTTT.